These 5 T cell receptor beta chains share one sample of origin, sequenced in a study of control samples from healthy donors and cancer patients. Assay used: immunoSEQ multiplex PCR; TCRdb lists only in-frame clones, some missing. This table holds 90,000 to 100,000 clones, around three quarters found once. The sample consisted of blood. The receptors shown here come from a woman younger than 45 in good health.

J is TRBJ2-1 and V is TRBV19; unclear D gene. V was shortened by 5 bases and J by 4 bases, with 15 bases between the two germline ends. The V gene's germline CDR1 is LNHDA and CDR2 SQIVND (reference sequence). The length of the CDR3 is 15 residues. CDR3 sequence reads: CASSATGRSYNEQFF. CDR3 DNA sequence: TGTGCCAGTAGTGCGACGGGTCGATCATACAATGAGCAGTTCTTC.

V and J are TRBV7-9 and TRBJ1-1; D is uncertain. V lost 1 base to trimming and J lost 6 bases, with 18 bases between them. Germline V gives CDR1 SEHNR, CDR2 FQNEAQ (reference sequence). The CDR3 sequence is 16 residues long. CDR3 sequence: CASSLGVGVRLAEAFF. CDR3 nucleotides: TGTGCCAGCAGCTTAGGGGTTGGGGTGAGGCTAGCTGAAGCTTTCTTT.

This chain uses TRBV7-8 with TRBJ2-7, with D maybe TRBD1 (6 bases). V was clipped by 3 bases and J by 3 bases, with 15 bases between them. The CDR3 is 15 residues long. In germline, CDR1 is SGHVS, CDR2 FQNEAQ. For the CDR3, the DNA is TGTGCCAGCAGCTTTCAACCTTTGGACAGCTACGAGCAGTACTTC. Residues: CASSFQPLDSYEQYF.

This clone was counted only a few times. The chain combines TRBV3-1 (or the pseudogene TRBV3-2) with TRBJ1-1; D call uncertain. This CDR3 has 13 residues. V was cut by 5 bases and J by 4 bases, with 11 bases left in between. Germline V gene data show CDR1 as LGHDT and CDR2 as YNNKEL (reference sequence). The CDR3 nucleotides read TGTGCCAGCAGCGCCGCCCGGGGCACTGAAGCTTTCTTT. Its protein is CASSAARGTEAFF.

The gene calls are TRBV6-1 and TRBJ2-1, with unresolved D. CDR1 is MNHNS, CDR2 SASEGT, per germline. The CDR3 contains 13 residues. V lost 2 bases and J 2 bases, leaving 4 bases between the germline ends. This chain's CDR3 is CASSEQTYNEQFF. CDR3 nucleotides: TGTGCCAGCAGTGAACAGACCTACAATGAGCAGTTCTTC.